The 5 T cell receptor beta chains presented below share a single source sample, sequenced in a study of T-cell reconstitution after alpha-beta-depleted transplantation in children. TCRbeta library construction was performed incorporating unique molecular identifiers. One entry per CDR3 protein, called by TCRdb with MiXCR from the PCR reads. This table holds about 980,000 distinct CDR3 sequences, 25% to 30% found once. This material consisted of PBMCs, mostly from graft donor cells, taken 360 days after TCRalphabeta/CD19-depleted stem cell transplant. The receptors come from a boy younger than two who had a stem cell transplant for SCID, so the T cells may come from the graft donor.

The chain combines TRBV28 with TRBJ1-4, with 8 bases matching TRBD1. V lost 6 bases, J lost 8 bases, and 5 bases stayed unmatched. This CDR3 contains 13 residues. From germline, CDR1 is MDHEN and CDR2 SYDVKM. This chain's CDR3 is CASRRTGREKLFF. In nucleotides, the CDR3 is TGTGCCAGCAGAAGGACAGGGAGGGAAAAACTGTTTTTT.

Ten or more counts support this clonotype. V usage is TRBV4-1 and J usage is TRBJ2-3, with unresolved D. CDR3 length equals 13 residues. Per germline, CDR1 MGHRA and CDR2 YSYEKL. V lost 4 bases to trimming and J lost 2 bases, with 7 bases between them. Written as DNA, the CDR3 is TGCGCCAGCAGCCGAACCGACACAGATACGCAGTATTTT. Protein sequence: CASSRTDTDTQYF.

This clonotype has a handful of counts. This chain connects TRBV6-2 or TRBV6-3 to TRBJ2-3; D is possibly TRBD2 (6 bases). The CDR3 has 15 amino acids. CDR1 and CDR2 (germline): MNHEY, SVGEGT. V lost 0 bases, J lost 2 bases, and 9 bases lay in between. The chain's CDR3 is CASSYSARDTDTQYF. In DNA form, the CDR3 reads TGTGCCAGCAGTTACTCCGCGCGGGACACAGATACGCAGTATTTT.

The CDR3: CASKDLNTEAFF. The CDR3 DNA reads TGTGCCAGCAAGGACCTGAACACTGAAGCTTTCTTT. The gene calls are TRBV28 and TRBJ1-1; D is ambiguous. The germline V gene encodes CDR1 MDHEN and CDR2 SYDVKM. Trimming shortened V by 7 bases and J by 0 bases, and 6 bases separated the two germline ends. This CDR3 comprises 12 residues.

The chain links TRBV12-3 or TRBV12-4 to TRBJ2-1, with D possibly matching TRBD2 (8 bases). V gave up 0 bases and J gave up 4 bases, with 37 bases separating them. The CDR3 has 24 amino acids. In DNA, the CDR3 is TGTGCCAGCAGTTTAGCGACAGGGCCCCGGGGGGGGGATGTGCAGGGATCTCGGTACAATGAGCAGTTCTTC. The encoded protein is CASSLATGPRGGDVQGSRYNEQFF.